Below, 22 T cell receptor beta chains from the same sample are listed, as sequenced in a study of radiotherapy plus CTLA-4 blockade in lung cancer. Only in-frame clones appear in the TCRdb table, and some are missing; sequencing was by immunoSEQ multiplex PCR. Among under 65,000 clones listed, 77% were seen once. The source was peripheral blood, collected from a patient treated with radiotherapy plus ipilimumab. The receptors stem from a human donor with non-small cell lung cancer whose response to radiotherapy plus ipilimumab could not be evaluated.

The chain combines TRBV5-1 with TRBJ1-2; 8 nucleotides agree with TRBD1. The CDR3 runs 17 residues. V was clipped by 1 base and J by 5 bases; unmatched bases: 13. Germline-derived CDR1 and CDR2 are SGHRS and YFSETQ. As DNA, the CDR3 is TGCGCCAGCAGCTTGATTCCAGCAGGGGGCAAGAGTTATGGCTACACCTTC. Translating it yields CASSLIPAGGKSYGYTF.

Comments on this clone: At one end the junction does not follow the germline gene, possibly because of a read error. The chain joins TRBV7-3 to TRBJ2-2, with D uncertain. The germline V gene has CDR1 SGHTA and CDR2 FQGTGA. The CDR3 contains 15 residues. CDR3 sequence reads: CASSFNTANTRELFF. CDR3 in DNA: TGTGCCAGCAGCTTTAACACAGCTAACACCAGGGAGCTGTTTTTT.

This clone was observed a single time. One end of the junction fails to match germline, which may point to a read error. The J gene is TRBJ2-2, the V gene TRBV7-7, with 12 bases matching TRBD2. The CDR3 is made up of 17 amino acids. Germline loops: CDR1 SSHAT, CDR2 FNYEAQ (reference sequence). CDR3 residues: CASSSTSGSLGTGELFF. The CDR3 DNA reads TGTGCTAGCAGCTCGACTAGCGGGAGTTTAGGCACCGGGGAGCTGTTTTTT.

This clone was seen only a few times. This chain joins TRBV29-1 and TRBJ2-7; D not certain. V was shortened by 4 bases and J by 3 bases, with 7 bases between the two germline ends. Germline loops: CDR1 SQVTM, CDR2 ANQGSEA. The CDR3 has 11 amino acids. DNA for the CDR3: TGCAGCGTTGGCGAGAGCTACGAGCAGTACTTC. Protein: CSVGESYEQYF.

This clone was observed a single time. The chain joins TRBV4-3 to TRBJ2-2, with 8 bases matching TRBD1. The V and J ends lost 0 bases and 7 bases, in that order; junction bases with no gene match: 4. Germline V gene data show CDR1 as LGHNA and CDR2 as YSLEER. There are 15 residues in the CDR3. The CDR3 nucleotides are TGCGCCAGCAGCCAAGATACAGGGGGAGGCGGGGAGCTGTTTTTT. It is translated as CASSQDTGGGGELFF.

The chain has TRBV9 and TRBJ2-5, with 8 bases that match TRBD2. CDR3 length equals 15 residues. Germline values: CDR1 SGDLS, CDR2 YYNGEE. The J segment lost 3 bases and the V segment lost 4 bases, leaving 8 bases of the junction unmatched. DNA for the CDR3: TGTGCCAGCAGCCGGTATTCGGGGGGGAAAGAGACCCAGTACTTC. As protein: CASSRYSGGKETQYF.

V usage is TRBV28 and J usage is TRBJ1-5; D is unresolved. Germline V gives CDR1 MDHEN, CDR2 SYDVKM. The CDR3 is 12 amino acids. V dropped 5 bases and J dropped 1 base, with 3 bases sitting between them. The CDR3 loop is CASSESNQPQHF. As DNA, the CDR3 is TGTGCCAGCAGTGAGAGCAATCAGCCCCAGCATTTT. Drawing the rest from reference TRBV28 and TRBJ1-5, the complete variable domain is DVKVTQSSRYLVKRTGEKVFLECVQDMDHENMFWYRQDPGLGLRLIYFSYDVKMKEKGDIPEGYSVSREKKERFSLILESASTNQTSMYLCASSESNQPQHFGDGTRLSIL.

This chain connects TRBV27 to TRBJ1-3, with D possibly being TRBD1 (6 bases). Germline CDR1 MNHEY, CDR2 SMNVEV (reference sequence). CDR3 length: 18 residues. Trimming removed 9 bases from V and 3 bases from J, with 27 bases in between. The CDR3 bases are TGTGCCAGTTCTAAGAGGCGGATGGACAGTCCTAATGGAAACACCATATATTTT. Protein sequence: CASSKRRMDSPNGNTIYF.

This clone came up a few times. The gene calls are TRBV7-3 and TRBJ1-3; D may be TRBD1 (5 bases). CDR1 SGHTA and CDR2 FQGTGA come from the germline V gene. The CDR3 covers 13 residues. Trimming pared 5 bases from V and 4 bases from J, leaving 9 bases between. The CDR3 here is CASSTYRGNTIYF. In DNA form, the CDR3 reads TGTGCCAGCAGCACCTACAGGGGAAACACCATATATTTT.

The rearrangement joins TRBV9 to TRBJ1-1, with 7 positions matching TRBD1. CDR1 is SGDLS and CDR2 is YYNGEE in the germline V gene. The CDR3 sequence is 15 residues long. The junction had 7 bases not matched to a gene; V was cut back by 4 bases and J by 1 base. The CDR3 protein is CASSSRQGWNTEAFF. The CDR3 DNA sequence: TGTGCCAGCAGCTCGAGACAGGGCTGGAACACTGAAGCTTTCTTT.

The chain is built from TRBV28 and TRBJ1-2; TRBD1 agrees at 11 bases. Germline CDR1 MDHEN, CDR2 SYDVKM. Losses at the gene ends were 8 bases for V and 2 bases for J; bases not matched to a gene: 1. CDR3 length: 13 amino acids. CDR3 nucleotides: TGTGCCAGCGGACAGGGGGCGAACTATGGCTACACCTTC. Amino acids: CASGQGANYGYTF.

The J gene is TRBJ2-7, the V gene TRBV7-3; 16 positions match TRBD2. The CDR3 has 15 amino acids. After removal of 6 bases from V and 7 bases from J, the junction contained 6 bases not matched to a gene. Germline assignment: CDR1 SGHTA and CDR2 FQGTGA. This CDR3 reads CASSAGTSGRGEQYF. The DNA for the CDR3 is TGTGCCAGCAGTGCCGGGACTAGCGGGAGGGGGGAGCAGTACTTC.

The chain has TRBV5-1 and TRBJ1-2; TRBD1 aligns across 10 bases. Germline CDR1 and CDR2: SGHRS and YFSETQ. J lost 7 bases, V lost 3 bases, and 6 bases had no gene match. CDR3 length: 14 residues. The CDR3 sequence is CASSSGTGESGYTF. The CDR3 coding sequence is TGCGCCAGCAGCTCCGGGACAGGGGAAAGTGGCTACACCTTC.

The chain recombines TRBV7-8 with TRBJ1-5; 8 bases are a match to TRBD1. Germline lookup yields CDR1 SGHVS and CDR2 FQNEAQ. V dropped 1 base and J dropped 2; count of bases not matched to a gene: 7. CDR3 length: 17 residues. The CDR3 here is CASSLVQGVMGNQPQHF. DNA for the CDR3: TGTGCCAGCAGCTTAGTACAGGGGGTCATGGGCAATCAGCCCCAGCATTTT.

The chain carries TRBV11-2 and TRBJ1-5, with a tentative D call TRBD1 (6 bases). This CDR3 spans 15 amino acids. V dropped 3 bases and J dropped 2 bases, with 11 bases sitting between them. Germline V gene lookup returns CDR1 SGHAT and CDR2 FQNNGV. This CDR3 reads CASSFSGGGNQPQHF. The CDR3 region has the DNA TGTGCCAGCAGCTTCTCGGGGGGCGGCAATCAGCCCCAGCATTTT.

The chain joins TRBV9 to TRBJ2-7; the match to TRBD2 covers 8 bases. Germline V gives CDR1 SGDLS, CDR2 YYNGEE. The CDR3 loop spans 15 amino acids. J gave up 0 bases and V 4 bases, and 6 bases lay outside the gene matches. CDR3 in DNA: TGTGCCAGCAGCCCAACTAGCGGATCCTCCTACGAGCAGTACTTC. Amino acid sequence: CASSPTSGSSYEQYF.

The chain employs TRBV4-1 and TRBJ1-5; TRBD1 aligns across 10 bases. With 3 bases clipped from V and 6 bases from J, the junction kept 8 bases outside the gene matches. Per germline, CDR1 MGHRA and CDR2 YSYEKL. This CDR3 is built from 16 residues. The CDR3 DNA sequence: TGCGCCAGCAGCCAGGGCTCCGGGACAGGGGCTCAGCCCCAGCATTTT. Translation gives CASSQGSGTGAQPQHF.

V gene TRBV28 combines with J gene TRBJ1-1; 7 nucleotides match TRBD1. Germline CDR1 and CDR2: MDHEN and SYDVKM. This CDR3 has 13 residues. V was clipped by 4 bases and J by 5 bases; unmatched bases: 4. CDR3 sequence reads: CASSSPGGTEAFF. CDR3 sequence (DNA): TGTGCCAGCAGTTCACCAGGGGGGACTGAAGCTTTCTTT.

The gene calls are TRBV27 and TRBJ2-7; TRBD2 aligns across 9 bases. V gave up 0 bases and J gave up 7 bases; unmatched junction bases: 16. The CDR3 length is 18 residues. Germline CDR1 is MNHEY and CDR2 is SMNVEV (reference sequence). CDR3: CASSLSVGSSGMEWEQYF. DNA for the CDR3: TGTGCCAGCAGTTTATCTGTAGGTTCTAGCGGGATGGAGTGGGAGCAGTACTTC.

The rearrangement links TRBV18 to TRBJ2-7; D perhaps matches TRBD1 (6 bases). The V end was cut by 1 base, the J end by 2 bases, with 9 bases between. Germline values: CDR1 KGHSH, CDR2 LQKENI. The CDR3 contains 14 residues. CDR3 bases: TGTGCCAGCTCACCACGCCGGACAGCCTACGAGCAGTACTTC. Protein sequence: CASSPRRTAYEQYF. The full variable domain, with the rest looked up from reference TRBV18 and TRBJ2-7, is NAGVMQNPRHLVRRRGQEARLRCSPMKGHSHVYWYRQLPEEGLKFMVYLQKENIIDESGMPKERFSAEFPKEGPSILRIQQVVRGDSAAYFCASSPRRTAYEQYFGPGTRLTVT.

This chain joins TRBV7-2 and TRBJ2-5, with 9 bases fitting TRBD2. The V gene end was trimmed by 2 bases and the J gene end by 5 bases; junction bases not matched to a gene: 9. This CDR3 is built from 16 residues. From germline, CDR1 is SGHTA and CDR2 FQGNSA. CDR3 sequence: CASSLIRGGGRETQYF. The DNA of the CDR3 is TGTGCCAGCAGCTTAATTCGCGGGGGGGGCCGTGAGACCCAGTACTTC.

This clone has just a few counts. The chain employs TRBV5-6 and TRBJ1-2, with D possibly being TRBD1 (5 bases). The CDR3 extends over 15 amino acids. Trimming removed 0 bases from V and 3 bases from J, with 12 bases in between. CDR1 SGHDT and CDR2 YYEEEE come from the germline V gene. The CDR3 loop is CASSLGTGGDYGYTF. For the CDR3, the DNA is TGTGCCAGCAGCTTGGGAACAGGTGGAGACTATGGCTACACCTTC. Filled out from reference TRBV5-6 and TRBJ1-2, the complete variable domain reads DAGVTQSPTHLIKTRGQQVTLRCSPKSGHDTVSWYQQALGQGPQFIFQYYEEEERQRGNFPDRFSGHQFPNYSSELNVNALLLGDSALYLCASSLGTGGDYGYTFGSGTRLTVV.